This is a list of T cell receptor beta chains from one sample in a study of T-cell memory formation after mild COVID-19. TCRdb redid the calling of the 5' RACE reads with MiXCR, one entry per CDR3 protein. The top ten clones hold roughly 13% of a sample with hundreds of thousands of distinct CDR3 sequences, 25% to 30% of them seen once. The sample comprised PBMCs or a T cell subset sorted from them (not recorded which). The receptor set was obtained from an adult woman who had mild COVID-19 (a few samples of this study predate the infection). Cell type and time point are not known. Each CDR3 is given with its conserved first and last residue. A D gene is named only where the DNA matches it firmly. Clone sizes are given selectively: once, few, many, or a class where the clone is expanded.

cdr3_nt,cdr3_aa,d_call,j_call,v_call,clone_size
TGTGCCAGCAGCTTAGGAACACGGCCCTACGAGCAGTACTTC,CASSLGTRPYEQYF,-,TRBJ2-7,TRBV7-9,-
TGCGCCAGCAGCTTGGTGCATCCCTCCTACAATGAGCAGTTCTTC,CASSLVHPSYNEQFF,-,TRBJ2-1,TRBV5-1,-
TGTGCCACCAGCAGAGATCAAGGGTACAATGAGCAGTTCTTC,CATSRDQGYNEQFF,-,TRBJ2-1,TRBV15,few
TGTGCCAGCGGAGAAACAGGGGCTACGCAGTATTTT,CASGETGATQYF,TRBD1,TRBJ2-3,TRBV7-2,few
TGCGCCAGCAGCGCGGGGGGACCCTACAATGAGCAGTTCTTC,CASSAGGPYNEQFF,TRBD2,TRBJ2-1,TRBV5-1,-
TGTGCCAGCAATGACAGATCGTGGGAGCAGTACTTC,CASNDRSWEQYF,-,TRBJ2-7,TRBV6-2/TRBV6-3,-
TGCAGTAGCCGGCAGCAAGAGACCCAGTACTTC,CSSRQQETQYF,-,TRBJ2-5,TRBV29-1,few
TGTGCCAGCAGCCAGCCTAGCGGGAAGGTCTACGAGCAGTACTTC,CASSQPSGKVYEQYF,TRBD2,TRBJ2-7,TRBV4-2,-
TGCGCCAGCAGCTTATTGGTGAGTAGCGGCCCCAATGAGCAGTTCTTC,CASSLLVSSGPNEQFF,-,TRBJ2-1,TRBV5-1,-
TGTGCCAGCAGTTTAGTTCCCGCTTCCTACGAGCAGTACTTC,CASSLVPASYEQYF,-,TRBJ2-7,TRBV12-3/TRBV12-4,few
TGTGCCAGCAGCGGAAGGACTAGCAATGAGCAGTTCTTC,CASSGRTSNEQFF,TRBD2,TRBJ2-1,TRBV7-8,many
TGTGCCAGCAGCTCATCGTTGGGACAGGGAACCTACGAGCAGTACTTC,CASSSSLGQGTYEQYF,TRBD1,TRBJ2-7,TRBV7-9,few
TGTGCCAGCTCTCGCGGAACCGTGGCACCCCTCCACTTT,CASSRGTVAPLHF,-,TRBJ1-6,TRBV18,once
TGCGCCAGCAGCTCCCAGGGGACAGGGAACGAGCAGTACTTC,CASSSQGTGNEQYF,TRBD1,TRBJ2-7,TRBV5-1,-
TGTGCCAGCAGTCGACAGGGGTCGGGAAACACCATATATTTT,CASSRQGSGNTIYF,TRBD1,TRBJ1-3,TRBV12-3/TRBV12-4,few
TGTGCCAGCAGTTTTGGGACCCGCCGGGACCCCACCTACGAGCAGTACTTC,CASSFGTRRDPTYEQYF,-,TRBJ2-7,TRBV12-3/TRBV12-4,-
TGTGCCAGCAGCCAATCGTTTCGGGACTACTCCTACGAGCAGTACTTC,CASSQSFRDYSYEQYF,TRBD2,TRBJ2-7,TRBV16,-
TGCGCCAGCAGCCGTCGCTCGCTAGCGGGGGGGATAACCACCTACAATGAGCAGTTCTTC,CASSRRSLAGGITTYNEQFF,TRBD2,TRBJ2-1,TRBV5-1,few
TGTGCCAGCAGCCTAACAGGGGATGAAGCTTTCTTT,CASSLTGDEAFF,TRBD1,TRBJ1-1,TRBV2,-
TGTGCCAGCAGCCCCCAGCGTAATGAGCAGTTCTTC,CASSPQRNEQFF,-,TRBJ2-1,TRBV7-9,many
TGCGCCAGCAGCCCCAGTGGCGGGACCCACTATGGCTACACCTTC,CASSPSGGTHYGYTF,-,TRBJ1-2,TRBV4-3,-
TGTGCCAGCAGTTCTGCGAGCGGGAGGGTTTCTGAGCAGTTCTTC,CASSSASGRVSEQFF,TRBD2,TRBJ2-1,TRBV6-2/TRBV6-3,few
TGTGCCAGCACCCTAAGCCGTCATAGGGCAGATACGCAGTATTTT,CASTLSRHRADTQYF,-,TRBJ2-3,TRBV7-9,few
TGTGCCAGCAGCCAAGTGACGCAGTATTTT,CASSQVTQYF,-,TRBJ2-3,TRBV14,-
TGTGCCAGTCAGGGGCAATACGAGCAGTACTTC,CASQGQYEQYF,-,TRBJ2-7,TRBV19,-
TGTGCCAGCGGGGGACTAGCGGGAGGAAACGGGGAGCTGTTTTTT,CASGGLAGGNGELFF,TRBD2,TRBJ2-2,TRBV25-1,many
TGTGCCAGCAGCCCGCTACGTGGGGCCAACGTCCTGACTTTC,CASSPLRGANVLTF,-,TRBJ2-6,TRBV7-2,few
TGTGCCAGCAGCTTGGGGACTAGGGGGCAAGAGACCCAGTACTTC,CASSLGTRGQETQYF,-,TRBJ2-5,TRBV5-8,-
TGTGCCAGCAGCCCAGAGAGACTAGCGGTCGAGCAGTACTTC,CASSPERLAVEQYF,TRBD2,TRBJ2-7,TRBV11-2,-
TGTGCCAGCAGCTTAGGGGACCGGGACAGACATGTCAATACGCAGTATTTT,CASSLGDRDRHVNTQYF,TRBD1,TRBJ2-3,TRBV7-9,few
TGCAGCGTTGAAGGTCATGTGCGGGGGGGCCCAGGGGAGACCCAGTACTTC,CSVEGHVRGGPGETQYF,TRBD2,TRBJ2-5,TRBV29-1,-
TGTGCCAGCAGCGTGGGGGGGTGGAGTGGACGACTAAACATTCAGTACTTC,CASSVGGWSGRLNIQYF,TRBD2,TRBJ2-4,TRBV2,-
TGTGCCAGCAGTTTACGGAGCCGGGGCGAGCAGTACTTC,CASSLRSRGEQYF,-,TRBJ2-7,TRBV12-3/TRBV12-4,-
TGCAGCGTGCGACAGGGGTACTACGAGCAGTACTTC,CSVRQGYYEQYF,TRBD1,TRBJ2-7,TRBV29-1,-
TGTGCCAGCAGCTTAAGGCGTCAGGGGGCTAGCGGGTTAAGGAATGAGCAGTTCTTC,CASSLRRQGASGLRNEQFF,-,TRBJ2-1,TRBV7-9,many
TGCGCCAGCACCTTGGACGGGCCTATCGATGAGCAGTTCTTC,CASTLDGPIDEQFF,-,TRBJ2-1,TRBV5-1,-
TGTGCCACCAGCAGAGGGGCGGGAGGACTCACAGATACGCAGTATTTT,CATSRGAGGLTDTQYF,TRBD2,TRBJ2-3,TRBV15,few
TGCGCCAGCACAGGGCAGCTCAATGAAAAACTGTTTTTT,CASTGQLNEKLFF,-,TRBJ1-4,TRBV10-2,-
TGCGCCAGCAGCTTGGGGTTCGCGGGGGGCCTCCAAGGGGCAGATACGCAGTATTTT,CASSLGFAGGLQGADTQYF,TRBD2,TRBJ2-3,TRBV5-1,-
TGTGCCAGCAGCCAAGGTCAGGGACTAGCGGGAGATGAGCAGTTCTTC,CASSQGQGLAGDEQFF,TRBD2,TRBJ2-1,TRBV4-2,-
TGTGCCAGCAGTGGGGACTGGCGATATGGCTACACCTTC,CASSGDWRYGYTF,-,TRBJ1-2,TRBV2,-
TGCGCCAGCAGCCCGGGCGGGGGGAACGAGCAGTACTTC,CASSPGGGNEQYF,TRBD2,TRBJ2-7,TRBV5-1,-
TGTGCCAGCAGTTTACACGGGGGCAATCAGCCCCAGCATTTT,CASSLHGGNQPQHF,-,TRBJ1-5,TRBV12-3/TRBV12-4,few
TGCGCCAGTCAGGGACTAGCCCAAAACATTCAGTACTTC,CASQGLAQNIQYF,TRBD2,TRBJ2-4,TRBV5-1,-
TGTGCCATCAGGGGGGCAGGGAACGACGAGCAGTACTTC,CAIRGAGNDEQYF,-,TRBJ2-7,TRBV10-3,few
TGTGCCAGTAGTATAGACGACAGGGCCCGGTTGGGCAATCAGCCCCAGCATTTT,CASSIDDRARLGNQPQHF,TRBD1,TRBJ1-5,TRBV19,many
TGTGCCACCAGTGATGCCAGGGTATACAATGAGCAGTTCTTC,CATSDARVYNEQFF,-,TRBJ2-1,TRBV24-1,few
TGCGCCAGCAGCTTGGAGCCCAGTAACACTGAAGCTTTCTTT,CASSLEPSNTEAFF,-,TRBJ1-1,TRBV5-1,few
TGCAGCGTGAGGGACAGGTCGGACACCGGGGAGCTGTTTTTT,CSVRDRSDTGELFF,TRBD1,TRBJ2-2,TRBV29-1,-
TGCGCCAGCAGCCATGCTGTGGGGGACAGGGCTCTAGCGAACACCGGGGAGCTGTTTTTT,CASSHAVGDRALANTGELFF,TRBD1,TRBJ2-2,TRBV4-1,-
TGCGCCAGCAGCTCCCAGGCGGGGGGACACAATGAGCAGTTCTTC,CASSSQAGGHNEQFF,TRBD2,TRBJ2-1,TRBV5-1,-
TGTGCCAGCTCACCCACCTCGAATAGGCTGTATGGCTACACCTTC,CASSPTSNRLYGYTF,-,TRBJ1-2,TRBV18,once
TGCAGCATCTCCCAGGGGGGCACTGAAGCTTTCTTT,CSISQGGTEAFF,TRBD1,TRBJ1-1,TRBV29-1,few
TGTGCCAGCAGCTTAGCGACAGGGAGTGAAAAACTGTTTTTT,CASSLATGSEKLFF,TRBD1,TRBJ1-4,TRBV7-8,few